The clone carrying this T cell receptor beta chain was detected only a few times. Its antigen is unidentified. Unique molecular identifiers tagged the TCRbeta library. TCRdb itself ran the PCR reads through MiXCR, one entry per CDR3 protein. This sample has 450,000 to 700,000 distinct CDR3 sequences, with about a quarter found just once. The CDR3 sequence is 15 residues long. Per germline, CDR1 PRHDT and CDR2 FYEKMQ (reference sequence). V was pared by 5 bases and J by 0 bases, with 11 bases between. This specimen belongs to a study of T-cell reconstitution after alpha-beta-depleted transplantation in children. The study's findings and limits: Several hundred graft clones that had expanded were reportedly the source of alpha-beta T cells about two months after transplant. One year after transplant, T-cell counts and diversity came mostly from newly produced T cells.

The V gene is TRBV13, the J gene TRBJ1-3; weak D call: TRBD1 (6 bases). Sample: PBMCs, taken before TCRalphabeta/CD19-depleted stem cell transplant. The receptor was derived from a boy under two years old with Wiskott-Aldrich syndrome, due to receive a stem cell transplant. CDR3 sequence: CASSKGTLSGNTIYF. Written as DNA, the CDR3 is TGTGCCAGCAGCAAAGGGACACTCTCTGGAAACACCATATATTTT.